A single T cell receptor (beta chain) is shown here with its context. These data are taken from a study of blood T cell repertoires in COVID-19. In the study overall: Donors in the United States, Italy and Spain gave samples during acute or convalescent COVID-19. T cells, B-cell-depleted T cells, or PBMCs supplied cDNA or gDNA.

Categorization into cohorts depended on clinical history that participants reported. As processed by the authors: Estimation of nucleated cell counts was performed using reference gene primer amplification. TCRdb's copy holds only in-frame clones and misses some; the assay was immunoSEQ multiplex PCR. D and trimming were read from the DNA, whereas the V and J calls and clone size are those reported in that table. The sample has some 320,000 clones, around 87% seen once. The CDR3 length is 15 residues. From germline, CDR1 is MGHRA and CDR2 YSYEKL. Trimming pared 0 bases from V and 0 bases from J, leaving 8 bases between.

Material: PBMCs or T cells enriched from blood (not recorded which). The V gene is TRBV4-1, the J gene TRBJ2-5; no firm D call. This sequence was found in a woman aged 25-40 years who had recovered from COVID-19. For the CDR3, the DNA is TGCGCCAGCAGCCAAGAACACCAGTACCAAGAGACCCAGTACTTC. Protein: CASSQEHQYQETQYF.